Listed below are T cell receptor beta chains from one sample, sequenced in a study of CD8 T cells in Susac syndrome. TCRdb re-analysed the immunoSEQ multiplex PCR reads in MiXCR, keeping a single row per CDR3 protein. The table records about 210,000 distinct CDR3 sequences, about 95% of them present only once. The source material was CD4+ T cells from PBMCs. The receptors derive from a human donor with multiple sclerosis. Both conserved end residues are trimmed from each CDR3. Clone size is not always given. Where it is, it says once, few, many or a class for expanded clones.

cdr3_aa: ASSPRDSVNSPLH; j_call: TRBJ1-6; cdr3_length: 13; clone_size: NA; v_call: TRBV5-1
cdr3_aa: ASSPGFTGLNYGYT; j_call: TRBJ1-2; cdr3_length: 14; clone_size: NA; v_call: TRBV5-1
cdr3_aa: ASGRGVEQY; j_call: TRBJ2-7; cdr3_length: 9; clone_size: NA; v_call: TRBV15
cdr3_aa: ASSLSGQAHEQY; j_call: TRBJ2-7; cdr3_length: 12; clone_size: once; v_call: TRBV5-1
cdr3_aa: ASRAGGDYGYT; j_call: TRBJ1-2; cdr3_length: 11; clone_size: NA; v_call: TRBV2
cdr3_aa: SARSNNEQF; j_call: TRBJ2-1; cdr3_length: 9; clone_size: NA; v_call: TRBV20-1
cdr3_aa: SARDPVSLETQY; j_call: TRBJ2-5; cdr3_length: 12; clone_size: NA; v_call: TRBV20-1
cdr3_aa: ASSPDTGTSSYGYT; j_call: TRBJ1-2; cdr3_length: 14; clone_size: NA; v_call: TRBV3-1
cdr3_aa: ASSDRDRGTDTQY; j_call: TRBJ2-3; cdr3_length: 13; clone_size: NA; v_call: TRBV27
cdr3_aa: SVEVVRVRNTIY; j_call: TRBJ1-3; cdr3_length: 12; clone_size: NA; v_call: TRBV29-1
cdr3_aa: SATSGDTEAF; j_call: TRBJ1-1; cdr3_length: 10; clone_size: once; v_call: TRBV20-1
cdr3_aa: SASPTDGYT; j_call: TRBJ1-2; cdr3_length: 9; clone_size: NA; v_call: TRBV20-1
cdr3_aa: ATEKTNTEAF; j_call: TRBJ1-1; cdr3_length: 10; clone_size: NA; v_call: TRBV19
cdr3_aa: STKLRLAGPTDTQY; j_call: TRBJ2-3; cdr3_length: 14; clone_size: NA; v_call: TRBV29-1
cdr3_aa: ASRSNRGGLGGAF; j_call: TRBJ1-1; cdr3_length: 13; clone_size: NA; v_call: TRBV12-3/TRBV12-4
cdr3_aa: SAPHGQGIRTEAF; j_call: TRBJ1-1; cdr3_length: 13; clone_size: NA; v_call: TRBV20-1
cdr3_aa: ASSYRSTGSSYNEQF; j_call: TRBJ2-1; cdr3_length: 15; clone_size: NA; v_call: TRBV5-4
cdr3_aa: SAEGSGNQPQH; j_call: TRBJ1-5; cdr3_length: 11; clone_size: NA; v_call: TRBV20-1
cdr3_aa: ASSNQDSYSYEQY; j_call: TRBJ2-7; cdr3_length: 13; clone_size: NA; v_call: TRBV5-4
cdr3_aa: ASSKRDVYNSYNEQF; j_call: TRBJ2-1; cdr3_length: 15; clone_size: NA; v_call: TRBV27
cdr3_aa: ATSIPGSRTGLRGSPLH; j_call: TRBJ1-6; cdr3_length: 17; clone_size: NA; v_call: TRBV15
cdr3_aa: ASSQDSRGYDIQY; j_call: TRBJ2-4; cdr3_length: 13; clone_size: NA; v_call: TRBV3-1
cdr3_aa: ASSLSGMSSGANVLT; j_call: TRBJ2-6; cdr3_length: 15; clone_size: NA; v_call: TRBV5-1
cdr3_aa: SATGPTDGYT; j_call: TRBJ1-2; cdr3_length: 10; clone_size: NA; v_call: TRBV20-1
cdr3_aa: ASKGGGEQY; j_call: TRBJ2-7; cdr3_length: 9; clone_size: once; v_call: TRBV27
cdr3_aa: ASSQDTGRYGYT; j_call: TRBJ1-2; cdr3_length: 12; clone_size: NA; v_call: TRBV3-1
cdr3_aa: SVEVGFNQPQH; j_call: TRBJ1-5; cdr3_length: 11; clone_size: NA; v_call: TRBV29-1
cdr3_aa: ASSLATGPLYEQY; j_call: TRBJ2-7; cdr3_length: 13; clone_size: NA; v_call: TRBV7-2
cdr3_aa: ASSFLGLNNEQF; j_call: TRBJ2-1; cdr3_length: 12; clone_size: NA; v_call: TRBV5-1
cdr3_aa: AWSATLTRDIQY; j_call: TRBJ2-4; cdr3_length: 12; clone_size: NA; v_call: TRBV30
cdr3_aa: ASSHRGSYEQY; j_call: TRBJ2-7; cdr3_length: 11; clone_size: few; v_call: TRBV19
cdr3_aa: ASTISPGANVLT; j_call: TRBJ2-6; cdr3_length: 12; clone_size: once; v_call: TRBV2
cdr3_aa: ASSEMSTAQY; j_call: TRBJ2-3; cdr3_length: 10; clone_size: NA; v_call: TRBV6-1
cdr3_aa: SADRVNSNQPQH; j_call: TRBJ1-5; cdr3_length: 12; clone_size: once; v_call: TRBV20-1
cdr3_aa: ASRWTGTPTGELF; j_call: TRBJ2-2; cdr3_length: 13; clone_size: NA; v_call: TRBV6-5
cdr3_aa: ASTPRGLGYT; j_call: TRBJ1-2; cdr3_length: 10; clone_size: NA; v_call: TRBV6-6
cdr3_aa: ASSLVGTANYNEQF; j_call: TRBJ2-1; cdr3_length: 14; clone_size: NA; v_call: TRBV7-3
cdr3_aa: ASNRTRGVVTEAF; j_call: TRBJ1-1; cdr3_length: 13; clone_size: once; v_call: TRBV21-1
cdr3_aa: ATSDNLADSYNEQF; j_call: TRBJ2-1; cdr3_length: 14; clone_size: NA; v_call: TRBV24-1
cdr3_aa: AWSSLTARNQPQH; j_call: TRBJ1-5; cdr3_length: 13; clone_size: once; v_call: TRBV30
cdr3_aa: ASSRTIAGTYNEQF; j_call: TRBJ2-1; cdr3_length: 14; clone_size: NA; v_call: TRBV23-1
cdr3_aa: SVAGTGNQPQH; j_call: TRBJ1-5; cdr3_length: 11; clone_size: NA; v_call: TRBV29-1
cdr3_aa: ARGRGNQPQH; j_call: TRBJ1-5; cdr3_length: 10; clone_size: NA; v_call: TRBV6-5
cdr3_aa: SAGASATDTQY; j_call: TRBJ2-3; cdr3_length: 11; clone_size: NA; v_call: TRBV20-1
cdr3_aa: ASSESGQGANYGYT; j_call: TRBJ1-2; cdr3_length: 14; clone_size: NA; v_call: TRBV2
cdr3_aa: ASSQDIQGIQPQH; j_call: TRBJ1-5; cdr3_length: 13; clone_size: NA; v_call: TRBV4-2
cdr3_aa: ASREDLNYGYT; j_call: TRBJ1-2; cdr3_length: 11; clone_size: once; v_call: TRBV27
cdr3_aa: ASSTRRMGGSYEQY; j_call: TRBJ2-7; cdr3_length: 14; clone_size: NA; v_call: TRBV6-1
cdr3_aa: ASAPAGQRQETQY; j_call: TRBJ2-5; cdr3_length: 13; clone_size: NA; v_call: TRBV7-9
cdr3_aa: SVSHVRADTQY; j_call: TRBJ2-3; cdr3_length: 11; clone_size: NA; v_call: TRBV29-1
cdr3_aa: SVRWRDPSYGYT; j_call: TRBJ1-2; cdr3_length: 12; clone_size: NA; v_call: TRBV29-1
cdr3_aa: ASSWITPRNTEAF; j_call: TRBJ1-1; cdr3_length: 13; clone_size: NA; v_call: TRBV28